These 8 T cell receptor beta chains came from one sample sequenced in a study of cytomegalovirus exposure and HLA in healthy donors. The assay was immunoSEQ multiplex PCR, and TCRdb's table has in-frame clones only and misses some. This sample has 110,000 or so clones, with around 88% found just once. The specimen was PBMCs. The receptors derive from a man between 18 and 29 years old in good health and CMV-seronegative.

The V and J genes are TRBV9 and TRBJ2-3; 11 bases fit TRBD2. The junction had 7 bases not matched to a gene; V was cut back by 4 bases and J by 6 bases. The CDR3 runs 15 residues. The germline gives CDR1 SGDLS, CDR2 YYNGEE. CDR3 residues: CASSKTSGKSDTQYF. DNA for the CDR3: TGTGCCAGCAGCAAGACTAGCGGGAAGTCGGATACGCAGTATTTT.

The chain is built from TRBV6-6 and TRBJ1-4, with TRBD1 as a possible D gene (5 bases). CDR3 length: 14 amino acids. V was pared by 6 bases and J by 6 bases, with 14 bases between. Germline V gene lookup returns CDR1 MNHNY and CDR2 SVGAGI (reference sequence). The CDR3 spells CASRVTGGDEKLFF. CDR3 DNA sequence: TGTGCCAGCAGAGTGACGGGGGGGGATGAAAAACTGTTTTTT.

The count of this clone is one. The rearrangement links TRBV6-5 to TRBJ2-1; D perhaps matches TRBD2 (6 bases). Trimming removed 4 bases at V and 7 bases at J, with 14 bases between. This CDR3 has 14 residues. From germline, CDR1 is MNHEY and CDR2 SVGAGI. The CDR3 nucleotides read TGTGCCAGCAGTTTCCGGGACTCAAAAAATGAGCAGTTCTTC. This translates into CASSFRDSKNEQFF.

The V gene is TRBV15, the J gene TRBJ2-1; D unresolved. This CDR3 is built from 16 residues. Germline assignment: CDR1 LNHNV and CDR2 YYDKDF (reference sequence). Trimming cost V 2 bases and J 0 bases, with 11 bases left between them. The CDR3 is CATSRLDISSYNEQFF. The CDR3 DNA reads TGTGCCACCAGCAGACTCGACATCAGCTCCTACAATGAGCAGTTCTTC.

This chain uses TRBV7-9 with TRBJ1-2, with 8 bases aligning to TRBD1. Trimming at V came to 6 bases and at J to 7 bases, leaving 10 bases not matched to a gene. Germline values: CDR1 SEHNR, CDR2 FQNEAQ (reference sequence). The CDR3 consists of 14 residues. The CDR3 loop is CASSSRTGSAGYTF. DNA of the CDR3: TGTGCCAGCAGTTCCCGGACAGGGTCCGCTGGCTACACCTTC.

This clone appeared a single time. The rearrangement joins TRBV7-9 to TRBJ1-1, with 9 bases identical to TRBD1. V dropped 11 bases and J dropped 1; count of bases not matched to a gene: 5. This CDR3 has 13 residues. The germline gives CDR1 SEHNR, CDR2 FQNEAQ (reference sequence). CDR3 protein: CAEQGARNTEAFF. The CDR3 DNA reads TGTGCCGAACAGGGGGCGCGGAACACTGAAGCTTTCTTT.

This chain uses TRBV5-6 with TRBJ2-2, with 8 bases lining up with TRBD2. This CDR3 spans 17 amino acids. CDR1 and CDR2 from the germline V gene are SGHDT and YYEEEE. The V segment lost 4 bases and the J segment 2 bases; nucleotides outside the gene matches: 10. CDR3 in amino acids: CASSLGGLAGNTGELFF. The CDR3 DNA follows: TGTGCCAGCAGCCTAGGGGGGCTAGCGGGTAACACCGGGGAGCTGTTTTTT.

This clone occurred a few times. The chain employs TRBV7-6 and TRBJ1-5; no firm D call. The CDR3 contains 13 residues. Germline CDR1 and CDR2: SGHVS and FNYEAQ. Deletions cut 4 bases from V and 4 bases from J, with 8 bases between. The chain's CDR3 is CASSSRVNQPQHF. Written as DNA, the CDR3 is TGTGCCAGCAGCTCACGGGTGAATCAGCCCCAGCATTTT.